A single TCR beta chain is shown here with its context. Sample time point: peripheral blood 6 weeks after treatment start. This entry belongs to a study of PD-L1 blockade in urothelial cancer. Assay: immunoSEQ multiplex PCR; the TCRdb copy retains only in-frame clones and omits some. The data show around 45,000 clones, 83% seen once. This sample comprised PBMCs, obtained around atezolizumab (anti-PD-L1) treatment. This TCR was sampled from a man in his sixties with urothelial cancer.

The CDR3 region has the DNA TGTGCCAGCAGCAGCGGGGGCCACGCCACAGATACGCAGTATTTT. It translates to CASSSGGHATDTQYF. The chain combines TRBV28 with TRBJ2-3; TRBD2 matches at 8 bases. J was trimmed by 2 bases and V by 6 bases; bases with no gene match: 7. CDR3 size: 15 residues. Looked up from germline, CDR1 is MDHEN and CDR2 is SYDVKM.